Shown below are 27 T cell receptor beta chains from a single sample sequenced in a study of shared clonotypes between healthy human individuals (dated by TCRdb to the early 2020s). CD8 naive samples consisted of CD45RO-negative cells that were positively selected for CCR7, yielding a CD45RA+CCR7+ population without TemRA cells. The method was the immunoSEQ multiplex PCR assay. The table comes from immuneACCESS by way of TCRdb, which keeps in-frame sequences with V and J called. Part of the clones is missing from these tables; in studies checked, under half for an unresolved V gene and the rest for unknown reasons. Within this sample are roughly 770,000 clones, with around 96% of them counted one time only. Clones ranked in the top ten supply less than 0.25% of the sample. The sequencing input was naive CD8+ T cells sorted from blood. The intended sense of this specimen's cell subset or site label: CD45RA+CCR7+. These receptors all stem from a man aged 25-45 years in good health.

The V gene is TRBV27, the J gene TRBJ2-2; TRBD2 matches 8 bases. The CDR3 length is 18 residues. V dropped 0 bases and J dropped 3; count of bases not matched to a gene: 9. Germline V gene lookup returns CDR1 MNHEY and CDR2 SMNVEV (reference sequence). The CDR3 sequence is CASSLSRASGSDTGELFF. The CDR3 nucleotides are TGTGCCAGCAGTTTATCGAGGGCCAGCGGGAGCGACACCGGGGAGCTGTTTTTT.

The chain employs TRBV7-6 and TRBJ2-2, with TRBD2 identical over 9 bases. Per the germline V gene, CDR1 is SGHVS and CDR2 is FNYEAQ. CDR3 length: 17 amino acids. Trimming cost V 5 bases and J 2 bases; bases outside gene matches: 9. CDR3 sequence: CASSPTLAGFNTGELFF. Here the CDR3 DNA reads TGTGCCAGCAGCCCCACGCTAGCGGGATTCAACACCGGGGAGCTGTTTTTT.

The J gene is TRBJ2-5, the V gene TRBV7-9; 14 nucleotides match TRBD2. CDR1 is SEHNR and CDR2 is FQNEAQ in the germline V gene (reference sequence). The CDR3 runs to 16 residues. Unmatched junction bases numbered 2, after V lost 1 base and J lost 4 bases. CDR3 in DNA: TGTGCCAGCAGCTTAGGACTAGCGGGAGGGAGAGAGACCCAGTACTTC. Translating gives CASSLGLAGGRETQYF. The whole variable domain, filled in from reference TRBV7-9 and TRBJ2-5, reads DTGVSQNPRHKITKRGQNVTFRCDPISEHNRLYWYRQTLGQGPEFLTYFQNEAQLEKSRLLSDRFSAERPKGSFSTLEIQRTEQGDSAMYLCASSLGLAGGRETQYFGPGTRLLVL.

This chain connects TRBV7-6 to TRBJ2-1; the match to TRBD2 covers 7 bases. The CDR3 is 18 residues long. With 5 bases clipped from V and 4 bases from J, the junction kept 17 bases outside the gene matches. Germline values: CDR1 SGHVS, CDR2 FNYEAQ. The CDR3 loop is CASSPWGGSPPVYNEQFF. CDR3 coding DNA: TGTGCCAGCAGCCCCTGGGGCGGGAGTCCCCCTGTTTACAATGAGCAGTTCTTC. The whole variable domain, filled in from reference TRBV7-6 and TRBJ2-1, reads GAGVSQSPRYKVTKRGQDVALRCDPISGHVSLYWYRQALGQGPEFLTYFNYEAQQDKSGLPNDRFSAERPEGSISTLTIQRTEQRDSAMYRCASSPWGGSPPVYNEQFFGPGTRLTVL.

This chain links TRBV4-3 with TRBJ2-7; 12 nucleotides align to TRBD2. V shed 1 base, J shed 1 base, and the junction held 8 bases outside the gene matches. The CDR3 consists of 18 residues. Germline V gene sequence: CDR1 LGHNA, CDR2 YSLEER. CDR3 in DNA: TGCGCCAGCAGCCAAGGGACTAGCGGGAACACCGGTTCCTACGAGCAGTACTTC. This sequence encodes CASSQGTSGNTGSYEQYF.

This clone has just one count. The CDR3 DNA reads as TGTGCCAGCAGCTTGAACAGGGGGCCGGGATTTGGCACAGATACGCAGTATTTT. Translation gives CASSLNRGPGFGTDTQYF. The genes are TRBV5-5 and TRBJ2-3, with 9 bases fitting TRBD1. With 1 base clipped from V and 1 base from J, the junction kept 10 bases outside the gene matches. The germline V gene encodes CDR1 SGHKS and CDR2 YYEKEE (reference sequence). The CDR3 is 18 amino acids.

This clone was counted only a few times. The J gene is TRBJ2-7, the V gene TRBV15; D uncertain. The CDR3 length is 13 residues. Germline CDR1 LNHNV, CDR2 YYDKDF (reference sequence). Trimming took off 5 bases at V and 4 bases at J, with 12 bases between the two ends. Here the CDR3 DNA reads TGTGCCACCAGCGGCGCCCCAGCTTACGAGCAGTACTTC. Its protein is CATSGAPAYEQYF.

The gene calls are TRBV11-2 and TRBJ2-5; TRBD1 agrees at 8 bases. CDR1 is SGHAT and CDR2 is FQNNGV in the germline V gene. V dropped 0 bases and J dropped 5; count of bases not matched to a gene: 11. This CDR3 has 17 residues. CDR3: CASSLDPADRVMETQYF. Written as DNA, the CDR3 is TGTGCCAGCAGCTTAGACCCGGCGGACAGGGTAATGGAGACCCAGTACTTC. The full variable domain, its missing parts supplied by reference TRBV11-2 and TRBJ2-5, is EAGVAQSPRYKIIEKRQSVAFWCNPISGHATLYWYQQILGQGPKLLIQFQNNGVVDDSQLPKDRFSAERLKGVDSTLKIQPAKLEDSAVYLCASSLDPADRVMETQYFGPGTRLLVL.

This clone has a single count. The chain couples TRBV11-2 to TRBJ2-3, with unresolved D. Germline CDR1 reads SGHAT; CDR2 reads FQNNGV. V dropped 5 bases and J dropped 1 base, with 16 bases sitting between them. The CDR3 runs to 16 residues. The CDR3 loop reads CASSVFGLEGTDTQYF. For the CDR3, the DNA is TGTGCCAGCAGCGTATTCGGTCTAGAGGGCACAGATACGCAGTATTTT.

Regarding this clone: The sample contains more than one DNA sequence encoding this CDR3. The gene calls are TRBV30 and TRBJ2-1; no clear D. The germline gives CDR1 GTSNPN, CDR2 SVGIG (reference sequence). V shed 0 bases and J shed 7 bases, with 1 base lying between them. The CDR3 has 10 residues. CDR3 protein: CAWSVNEQFF. DNA of the CDR3: TGTGCCTGGAGTGTAAATGAGCAGTTCTTC.

The rearrangement links TRBV7-9 to TRBJ2-5, with D possibly matching TRBD2 (6 bases). V lost 5 bases to trimming and J lost 6 bases, with 13 bases between them. The CDR3 contains 13 residues. Germline V CDR1 and CDR2: SEHNR, FQNEAQ (reference sequence). CDR3 coding DNA: TGTGCCAGCAGCCACCCCGGGAGAAAGACCCAGTACTTC. This sequence encodes CASSHPGRKTQYF.

In regard to this clone: The identical CDR3 is also encoded by other nucleotide sequences in the sample. The chain recombines TRBV29-1 with TRBJ2-1; 7 bases agree with TRBD1. From germline, CDR1 is SQVTM and CDR2 ANQGSEA. Trimming took 6 bases from V and 2 from J; bases not matched to a gene: 1. CDR3 length: 12 amino acids. As DNA, the CDR3 is TGCAGCGTGGGGACAGCCTACAATGAGCAGTTCTTC. This gives the protein CSVGTAYNEQFF.

The chain is built from TRBV27 and TRBJ2-5; 8 bases align to TRBD1. The V gene's germline CDR1 is MNHEY and CDR2 SMNVEV (reference sequence). V gave up 11 bases and J gave up 4 bases; unmatched junction bases: 9. This CDR3 comprises 13 residues. The CDR3 DNA follows: TGTGCCTCAGGCAGGGGGCGGGTAGAGACCCAGTACTTC. The encoded protein is CASGRGRVETQYF.

This rearrangement joins TRBV5-1 to TRBJ1-1; D is perhaps TRBD1 (6 bases). Trimming stripped 4 bases from V and 3 bases from J, with 16 bases between. The CDR3 totals 15 residues. Looked up from germline, CDR1 is SGHRS and CDR2 is YFSETQ. CDR3 bases: TGCGCCAGCAGCCCATACAGGGCTGGGGACACTGAAGCTTTCTTT. It yields the protein CASSPYRAGDTEAFF.

V gene TRBV10-3 combines with J gene TRBJ2-1; D possibly corresponds to TRBD2 (6 bases). Trimming stripped 10 bases from V and 4 bases from J, with 20 bases between. Per the germline V gene, CDR1 is ENHRY and CDR2 is SYGVKD. The CDR3 is made up of 15 amino acids. The CDR3: CATYRDFGEYNEQFF. In DNA form, the CDR3 reads TGTGCCACGTATAGGGACTTCGGGGAATACAATGAGCAGTTCTTC.

The chain joins TRBV5-4 to TRBJ1-5; D gene uncertain. This CDR3 comprises 20 residues. The V end lost 0 bases, the J end lost 0 bases, and 22 bases lay between the germline ends. Germline CDR1 is SGHNT and CDR2 is YYREEE (reference sequence). The CDR3 here is CASSLGLLYGRKNSNQPQHF. CDR3 in DNA: TGTGCCAGCAGCTTGGGGTTACTGTACGGCCGGAAAAATAGCAATCAGCCCCAGCATTTT.

The CDR3 region is CASRGQTDGYTF. The CDR3 DNA follows: TGTGCCAGCCGTGGACAGACCGATGGCTACACCTTC. V is TRBV6-4 and J is TRBJ1-2; a weak D match, TRBD1 (6 bases). The ends were cut back, 8 bases at V and 6 bases at J, with 13 bases in the middle. Germline V gene lookup returns CDR1 MRHNA and CDR2 SNTAGT. The CDR3 runs 12 residues.

This clone was counted a single time. The chain uses TRBV13 and TRBJ1-1; TRBD1 might be the D (6 bases). This CDR3 comprises 15 residues. Germline CDR1 is PRHDT and CDR2 is FYEKMQ (reference sequence). V dropped 3 bases and J dropped 1 base, with 12 bases sitting between them. The CDR3: CASSLGRTANTEAFF. For the CDR3, the DNA is TGTGCCAGCAGCTTGGGAAGGACAGCGAACACTGAAGCTTTCTTT.

The chain couples TRBV29-1 to TRBJ2-7; TRBD1 matches 10 bases. CDR3 length equals 12 residues. J gave up 8 bases and V 6 bases, and 7 bases lay outside the gene matches. Germline V gives CDR1 SQVTM, CDR2 ANQGSEA. The CDR3 DNA reads as TGCAGCGTCCTCGGACAGGGGGGGAAGCAGTACTTC. Protein product: CSVLGQGGKQYF.

The chain carries TRBV15 and TRBJ2-7; 7 bases align to TRBD2. Germline CDR1 reads LNHNV; CDR2 reads YYDKDF (reference sequence). The J segment lost 2 bases and the V segment lost 0 bases, leaving 4 bases of the junction unmatched. The CDR3 extends over 15 amino acids. The CDR3 sequence: CATSRELASAYEQYF. In DNA, the CDR3 is TGTGCCACCAGCAGAGAACTAGCGTCTGCCTACGAGCAGTACTTC.

J is TRBJ2-3 and V is TRBV7-2, with a tentative D call TRBD1 (7 bases). Trimming shortened V by 2 bases and J by 2 bases, and 20 bases separated the two germline ends. This CDR3 region has 18 residues. Germline CDR1 and CDR2: SGHTA and FQGNSA. Here the CDR3 reads CASSLPQGGAVFTDTQYF. DNA of the CDR3: TGTGCCAGCAGCTTACCGCAGGGGGGAGCGGTCTTCACAGATACGCAGTATTTT.

The chain is built from TRBV2 and TRBJ2-7, with a possible D match to TRBD2 (7 bases). The CDR3 extends over 12 amino acids. The V gene lost 8 bases and the J gene lost 6 bases, with 14 bases spanning the gap. The germline V gene has CDR1 SNHLY and CDR2 FYNNEI. The CDR3 loop reads CASLGGRGEQYF. DNA for the CDR3: TGTGCCAGCTTAGGGGGGAGGGGCGAGCAGTACTTC.

This clone appeared once. V is TRBV7-8 and J is TRBJ2-7; D is unresolved. Germline V CDR1 and CDR2: SGHVS, FQNEAQ. This CDR3 is 13 amino acids long. The germline V and J ends were trimmed by 1 base and 4 bases, with 8 bases remaining between them. The DNA of the CDR3 is TGTGCCAGCAGCTTAGAGGTAGTTTACGAGCAGTACTTC. Translating gives CASSLEVVYEQYF.

The rearrangement uses TRBV27 and TRBJ2-7, with D unresolved. The ends were cut back, 3 bases at V and 3 bases at J, with 9 bases in the middle. The CDR3 consists of 13 residues. Per the germline V gene, CDR1 is MNHEY and CDR2 is SMNVEV (reference sequence). The CDR3 sequence: CASSLIAGYEQYF. For the CDR3, the DNA is TGTGCCAGCAGTTTGATTGCAGGCTACGAGCAGTACTTC.

CDR3 in amino acids: CASSPTGPLGEQFF. The DNA for the CDR3 is TGCGCCAGCAGCCCGACAGGTCCGCTAGGGGAGCAGTTCTTC. This chain uses TRBV5-1 with TRBJ2-1; perhaps TRBD1 as D (6 bases). The ends were cut back, 4 bases at V and 10 bases at J, with 18 bases in the middle. This CDR3 comprises 14 residues. CDR1 SGHRS and CDR2 YFSETQ come from the germline V gene.

The gene calls are TRBV30 and TRBJ2-7, with 7 nucleotides matching TRBD1. Germline assignment: CDR1 GTSNPN and CDR2 SVGIG (reference sequence). J was trimmed by 7 bases and V by 3 bases; bases with no gene match: 3. The length of the CDR3 is 11 residues. Here the CDR3 DNA reads TGTGCCTGGAGGCAGGGGGTAGAGCAGTACTTC. Protein sequence: CAWRQGVEQYF.

The chain recombines TRBV5-1 with TRBJ2-3; weak D call: TRBD1 (6 bases). There are 14 residues in the CDR3. V was cut by 3 bases and J by 6 bases, with 14 bases left in between. Germline CDR1 is SGHRS and CDR2 is YFSETQ. The CDR3 nucleotides read TGCGCCAGCAGCTCGTCGACAGGTCTTGATACGCAGTATTTT. This gives the protein CASSSSTGLDTQYF. Based on the CDR3 plus reference TRBV5-1 and TRBJ2-3, the full variable domain is KAGVTQTPRYLIKTRGQQVTLSCSPISGHRSVSWYQQTPGQGLQFLFEYFSETQRNKGNFPGRFSGRQFSNSRSEMNVSTLELGDSALYLCASSSSTGLDTQYFGPGTRLTVL.